These 27 T cell receptor beta chains were sequenced from one sample in a study of cytomegalovirus exposure and HLA in healthy donors. 60 Vbeta and 13 Jbeta primers were used in PCR. The assay was immunoSEQ multiplex PCR, and TCRdb's table has in-frame clones only and misses some. The sample has over 150,000 clones, about 80% seen once. Sequenced input: PBMCs. The source of these receptors is a woman in her 30s in good health and CMV-seropositive.

The J gene is TRBJ2-2, the V gene TRBV29-1; D is possibly TRBD2 (6 bases). Germline assignment: CDR1 SQVTM and CDR2 ANQGSEA. The V and J ends lost 4 bases and 7 bases respectively, with 13 bases between them. The CDR3 totals 13 residues. CDR3 residues: CSVGAGSYGELFF. The CDR3 DNA is TGCAGCGTTGGGGCGGGATCCTACGGGGAGCTGTTTTTT.

This clone has a handful of counts. The genes are TRBV7-8 and TRBJ1-4; a possible D gene is TRBD1 (5 bases). V was trimmed by 1 base and J by 5 bases, leaving 14 bases between them. Per the germline V gene, CDR1 is SGHVS and CDR2 is FQNEAQ. The length of the CDR3 is 16 residues. The DNA of the CDR3 is TGTGCCAGCAGCTTAGTCTCCGGGGGTGGGAATGAAAAACTGTTTTTT. Translating it yields CASSLVSGGGNEKLFF.

This clone was picked up one time. V gene TRBV9 combines with J gene TRBJ2-1, with 14 nucleotides matching TRBD2. After removal of 9 bases from V and 8 bases from J, the junction contained 7 bases not matched to a gene. This CDR3 contains 14 residues. Looked up from germline, CDR1 is SGDLS and CDR2 is YYNGEE. This CDR3 is CATGGTSGSHEQFF. For the CDR3, the DNA is TGTGCCACCGGGGGGACTAGCGGGAGCCATGAGCAGTTCTTC.

The rearrangement links TRBV7-2 to TRBJ2-7, with D possibly TRBD2 on 5 matching bases. The CDR3 runs to 15 residues. CDR1 is SGHTA and CDR2 is FQGNSA in the germline V gene. V shed 3 bases and J shed 4 bases, with 16 bases lying between them. The CDR3 is CASSLRAETFYEQYF. The CDR3 coding sequence is TGTGCCAGCAGCTTGAGGGCAGAAACTTTTTACGAGCAGTACTTC.

This CDR3 is CASSLFTGETEKLFF. The CDR3 bases are TGTGCCAGCAGCCTATTTACAGGGGAGACTGAAAAACTGTTTTTT. The chain carries TRBV11-2 and TRBJ1-4; 7 bases match TRBD1. The length of the CDR3 is 15 residues. V lost 5 bases and J lost 7; bases outside the gene matches: 10. Germline V gene sequence: CDR1 SGHAT, CDR2 FQNNGV.

The V call is TRBV5-4, the J call TRBJ2-7; 9 bases are a match to TRBD1. This CDR3 is 15 amino acids long. Germline V gene data show CDR1 as SGHNT and CDR2 as YYREEE (reference sequence). V lost 5 bases to trimming and J lost 1 base; unmatched junction nucleotides: 7. The CDR3 sequence: CASRNRQGGSYEQYF. The DNA of the CDR3 is TGTGCCAGCAGAAACCGACAGGGGGGATCCTACGAGCAGTACTTC.

V is TRBV9 and J is TRBJ2-4; 8 bases line up with TRBD1. Germline CDR1 SGDLS, CDR2 YYNGEE. V shed 0 bases and J 4 bases; nucleotides not matched to a gene: 3. The CDR3 extends over 15 amino acids. CDR3 DNA sequence: TGTGCCAGCAGCGTAGATAACAGGGGGAAAAACATTCAGTACTTC. It specifies CASSVDNRGKNIQYF.

The rearrangement links TRBV2 to TRBJ1-1, with a weak D call TRBD1 (5 bases). CDR1 SNHLY and CDR2 FYNNEI come from the germline V gene. V was cut by 3 bases and J by 5 bases, with 10 bases left in between. The length of the CDR3 is 13 residues. CDR3 sequence (DNA): TGTGCCAGCAGTGATCCAGGGCAGACTGAAGCTTTCTTT. It translates to CASSDPGQTEAFF.

The V and J genes are TRBV5-1 and TRBJ2-7; TRBD1 matches 7 bases. The length of the CDR3 is 13 residues. With V trimmed by 4 bases and J by 3 bases, 4 bases remained unmatched. From germline, CDR1 is SGHRS and CDR2 YFSETQ. The chain's CDR3 is CASSLGQLYEQYF. The CDR3 DNA follows: TGCGCCAGCAGCCTGGGACAGCTCTACGAGCAGTACTTC. The full variable domain, completed using reference TRBV5-1 and TRBJ2-7, is KAGVTQTPRYLIKTRGQQVTLSCSPISGHRSVSWYQQTPGQGLQFLFEYFSETQRNKGNFPGRFSGRQFSNSRSEMNVSTLELGDSALYLCASSLGQLYEQYFGPGTRLTVT.

The genes are TRBV19 and TRBJ2-7, with 8 bases lining up with TRBD1. Germline loops: CDR1 LNHDA, CDR2 SQIVND (reference sequence). The length of the CDR3 is 16 residues. V shed 1 base and J 3 bases; nucleotides not matched to a gene: 8. The CDR3: CASSIVGQGGYYEQYF. In DNA form, the CDR3 reads TGTGCCAGTAGTATAGTTGGACAGGGAGGCTACTACGAGCAGTACTTC.

This chain connects TRBV19 to TRBJ2-7, with 8 bases aligning to TRBD1. Per the germline V gene, CDR1 is LNHDA and CDR2 is SQIVND (reference sequence). The CDR3 is made up of 14 amino acids. V shed 5 bases, J shed 4 bases, and the junction held 7 bases outside the gene matches. The chain's CDR3 is CASSYGDRSYEQYF. The CDR3 region has the DNA TGTGCCAGTAGTTACGGGGACAGGTCGTACGAGCAGTACTTC.

The table lists this clone with a count of one. J is TRBJ2-1 and V is TRBV27; TRBD2 matches 15 bases. Germline-derived CDR1 and CDR2 are MNHEY and SMNVEV (reference sequence). The V and J ends lost 4 bases and 8 bases, in that order; junction bases with no gene match: 6. There are 16 residues in the CDR3. CDR3 DNA sequence: TGTGCCAGCAGTTCGGGACTAGCGGGAGGAGGCGATGAGCAGTTCTTC. It codes for CASSSGLAGGGDEQFF.

The chain combines TRBV27 with TRBJ2-7; perhaps TRBD2 as D (5 bases). Germline CDR1 reads MNHEY; CDR2 reads SMNVEV (reference sequence). The CDR3 has 13 residues. The ends were cut back, 7 bases at V and 5 bases at J, with 15 bases in the middle. The CDR3 DNA sequence: TGTGCCAGCACCACCGGACGGGGAAACGAGCAGTACTTC. The encoded protein is CASTTGRGNEQYF.

This chain uses TRBV7-9 with TRBJ1-4; 7 bases align to TRBD1. The V gene end was trimmed by 1 base and the J gene end by 4 bases; junction bases not matched to a gene: 6. The germline gives CDR1 SEHNR, CDR2 FQNEAQ (reference sequence). The CDR3 is 16 residues long. For the CDR3, the DNA is TGTGCCAGCAGCTTAGGTATGGGGACAGATAATGAAAAACTGTTTTTT. Its translation: CASSLGMGTDNEKLFF.

The chain links TRBV5-6 to TRBJ2-5; 9 positions match TRBD1. Germline CDR1 is SGHDT and CDR2 is YYEEEE. Germline trimming cut 0 bases from V and 10 bases from J; bases unmatched to any gene: 7. The CDR3 has 14 residues. Written as DNA, the CDR3 is TGTGCCAGCAGCTTGGTTTGGGACAGGGTCGACCAGTACTTC. Residues: CASSLVWDRVDQYF.

This chain uses TRBV15 with TRBJ2-5; D is perhaps TRBD1 (5 bases). V was clipped by 5 bases and J by 2 bases, with 15 bases between them. CDR1 is LNHNV, CDR2 YYDKDF, per germline (reference sequence). The CDR3 spans 15 residues. CDR3 DNA sequence: TGTGCCACCAGCTCCAGGGTGGGGCAACAAGAGACCCAGTACTTC. Amino acid sequence: CATSSRVGQQETQYF.

This clone has only a few counts. The chain joins TRBV7-8 to TRBJ1-5; tentatively, D is TRBD1 (5 bases). This CDR3 has 15 residues. The germline V and J ends were trimmed by 0 bases and 5 bases, with 11 bases remaining between them. Germline V gene data show CDR1 as SGHVS and CDR2 as FQNEAQ. CDR3 loop: CASSLAGRGDQPQHF. The CDR3 region has the DNA TGTGCCAGCAGCTTAGCGGGGCGGGGAGATCAGCCCCAGCATTTT.

V usage is TRBV11-3 and J usage is TRBJ2-3, with a possible D match to TRBD2 (6 bases). V gave up 8 bases and J gave up 4 bases, with 19 bases separating them. Per germline, CDR1 SGHNT and CDR2 YENEEA. This CDR3 is built from 15 residues. The CDR3 reads CASGPRTGSADTQYF. The CDR3 DNA reads as TGTGCCAGCGGACCGCGAACCGGGAGTGCAGATACGCAGTATTTT.

The chain carries TRBV28 and TRBJ1-4, with D perhaps TRBD1 (5 bases). Germline V CDR1 and CDR2: MDHEN, SYDVKM. V was trimmed by 9 bases and J by 1 base, leaving 12 bases between them. The CDR3 totals 14 residues. CDR3 residues: CASSTGGTNEKLFF. In DNA form, the CDR3 reads TGTGCCAGTTCGACCGGGGGAACTAATGAAAAACTGTTTTTT.

This clone was detected only a few times. The rearrangement uses TRBV27 and TRBJ2-7; 9 positions agree with TRBD2. The germline V gene has CDR1 MNHEY and CDR2 SMNVEV (reference sequence). The CDR3 runs 14 residues. V shed 7 bases and J 6 bases; nucleotides not matched to a gene: 10. CDR3 nucleotides: TGTGCCAGCAACTCCGGCGGGGGGGCGAGCGAGCAGTACTTC. Amino acids: CASNSGGGASEQYF.

The chain combines TRBV6-5 with TRBJ2-7; 7 nucleotides match TRBD1. The CDR3 is 15 residues long. CDR1 and CDR2 (germline): MNHEY, SVGAGI. With 0 bases clipped from V and 7 bases from J, the junction kept 9 bases outside the gene matches. CDR3 loop: CASSYSGTVFSEQYF. CDR3 nucleotides: TGTGCCAGCAGTTACTCTGGGACAGTCTTTTCGGAGCAGTACTTC.

The chain is built from TRBV9 and TRBJ2-1; TRBD2 matches 8 bases. V was pared by 1 base and J by 8 bases, with 8 bases of the junction left unmatched. CDR1 is SGDLS, CDR2 YYNGEE, per germline. CDR3 size: 15 residues. The DNA for the CDR3 is TGTGCCAGCAGCGTACAGAGCGGGAGTGTGGATGAGCAGTTCTTC. It is translated as CASSVQSGSVDEQFF.

J is TRBJ2-7 and V is TRBV11-1; D might be TRBD2 (6 bases). V was clipped by 7 bases and J by 7 bases, with 14 bases between them. The CDR3 consists of 12 residues. Per germline, CDR1 SGHAT and CDR2 FQDESV (reference sequence). CDR3 residues: CASTTWGEEQYF. DNA for the CDR3: TGTGCCAGCACCACGTGGGGGGAAGAGCAGTACTTC. Using reference TRBV11-1 and TRBJ2-7 for the parts outside the CDR3, the full variable domain is EAEVAQSPRYKITEKSQAVAFWCDPISGHATLYWYRQILGQGPELLVQFQDESVVDDSQLPKDRFSAERLKGVDSTLKIQPAELGDSAMYLCASTTWGEEQYFGPGTRLTVT.

The rearrangement uses TRBV13 and TRBJ2-1; TRBD2 matches at 7 bases. V was pared by 0 bases and J by 8 bases, with 7 bases of the junction left unmatched. CDR1 is PRHDT, CDR2 FYEKMQ, per germline (reference sequence). CDR3 length: 15 amino acids. CDR3 region: CASSLGGGGPDEQFF. As DNA, the CDR3 is TGTGCCAGCAGCTTAGGTGGGGGAGGGCCTGATGAGCAGTTCTTC.

The V gene is TRBV7-9, the J gene TRBJ1-1, with D tentatively TRBD1 (5 bases). In germline, CDR1 is SEHNR, CDR2 FQNEAQ (reference sequence). V was trimmed by 5 bases and J by 0 bases, leaving 13 bases between them. The CDR3 length is 15 residues. The CDR3 nucleotides read TGTGCCAGCAGCCCCTCGACGGGGGTGAACACTGAAGCTTTCTTT. Translated: CASSPSTGVNTEAFF.

The DNA of the CDR3 is TGTGCCAGCAGCCCCCGGTCCGGGACAGGTGAAGAGACCCAGTACTTC. Translated, it gives CASSPRSGTGEETQYF. The chain combines TRBV7-8 with TRBJ2-5; 8 bases align to TRBD1. The ends lost 5 bases at V and 3 bases at J; junction bases unmatched: 11. CDR1 and CDR2 from the germline V gene are SGHVS and FQNEAQ. This CDR3 has 16 residues.

The genes are TRBV15 and TRBJ2-1, with D unclear. The length of the CDR3 is 16 residues. The germline V gene encodes CDR1 LNHNV and CDR2 YYDKDF (reference sequence). Trimming pared 0 bases from V and 2 bases from J, leaving 11 bases between. For the CDR3, the DNA is TGTGCCACCAGCAGAGATTTGCAGGTCACCTACAATGAGCAGTTCTTC. Its translation is CATSRDLQVTYNEQFF.